This T cell receptor (beta chain) emerged from a study of T cell changes during pregnancy in multiple sclerosis. Repertoires were generated with immunoSEQ multiplex PCR, while TCRdb's copy carries only in-frame clones and drops some. The table lists 90,000 to 120,000 clones, 85% to 95% of them singletons. Germline assignment: CDR1 LNHDA and CDR2 SQIVND (reference sequence). Trimming at V came to 1 base and at J to 6 bases, leaving 8 bases not matched to a gene. This CDR3 contains 15 residues. Sequencing was performed on peripheral blood, taken in the third trimester of pregnancy. This clonotype was obtained from a female donor in good health, enrolled as a control in a pregnancy study. V gene TRBV19 combines with J gene TRBJ2-7; 8 bases map to TRBD1. CDR3 in amino acids: CASSIGLRTGSEQYF. CDR3 DNA: TGTGCCAGTAGTATAGGTTTGAGGACAGGGAGCGAGCAGTACTTC.